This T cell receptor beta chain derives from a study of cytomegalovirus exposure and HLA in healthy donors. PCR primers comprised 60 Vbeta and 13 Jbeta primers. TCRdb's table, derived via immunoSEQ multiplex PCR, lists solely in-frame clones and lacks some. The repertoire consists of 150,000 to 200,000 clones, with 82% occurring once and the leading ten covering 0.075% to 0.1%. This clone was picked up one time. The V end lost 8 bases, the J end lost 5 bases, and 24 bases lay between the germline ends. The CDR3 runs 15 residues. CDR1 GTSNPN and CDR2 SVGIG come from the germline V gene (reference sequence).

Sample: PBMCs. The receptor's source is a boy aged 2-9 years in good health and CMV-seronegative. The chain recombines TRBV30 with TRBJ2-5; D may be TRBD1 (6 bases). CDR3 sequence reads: CALVPRQVGYETQYF. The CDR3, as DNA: TGTGCCCTCGTTCCCCGACAGGTAGGGTATGAGACCCAGTACTTC. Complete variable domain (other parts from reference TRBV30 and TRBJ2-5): SQTIHQWPATLVQPVGSPLSLECTVEGTSNPNLYWYRQAAGRGLQLLFYSVGIGQISSEVPQNLSASRPQDRQFILSSKKLLLSDSGFYLCALVPRQVGYETQYFGPGTRLLVL.